This is a list of T cell receptor beta chains from one sample in a study of cytomegalovirus exposure and HLA in healthy donors. The data were produced by immunoSEQ multiplex PCR, yet TCRdb's version contains in-frame clones alone and is incomplete. The sample holds fewer than 200,000 clones, 80% seen once. The sequenced material came from PBMCs. The source is a woman aged 50 to 60 in good health and CMV-seropositive. The CDR3 runs from the conserved cysteine through the conserved F or W. The D gene is left open where the match is weak. The size entry is marked missing in some rows and otherwise reads once, few, many or a size class.

J gene	D gene	clone size	V gene	CDR3 DNA	CDR3 protein
TRBJ2-7	-	-	TRBV7-9	TGTGCCAGCAGCGCAAGGGGTTCCTACGAGCAGTACTTC	CASSARGSYEQYF
TRBJ2-4	-	-	TRBV30	TGTGCCCCCGTCGCGGGGAAGTGTGGAAACATTCAGTACTTC	CAPVAGKCGNIQYF
TRBJ2-7	TRBD1	-	TRBV7-6	TGTGCCAGCAGCTTAGGTGGGGGACAGGGTTCACTCCTAACCTACGAGCAGTACTTC	CASSLGGGQGSLLTYEQYF
TRBJ1-1	-	-	TRBV10-3	TGTGCCATCAGTGAGTCCCTTGACAGTCCGGTGAACACTGAAGCTTTCTTT	CAISESLDSPVNTEAFF
TRBJ1-1	TRBD1	-	TRBV5-6	TGTGCCAGCAGCCACGGACAGGGTACCACTGAAGCTTTCTTT	CASSHGQGTTEAFF
TRBJ2-7	-	-	TRBV28	TGTGCCAGCAGTTGGGACACTGCCTACGAGCAGTACTTC	CASSWDTAYEQYF
TRBJ1-6	-	-	TRBV5-8	TGTGCCAGCAGCCACCATTTCGGGAGGAACTCCTATAATTCACCCCTCCACTTT	CASSHHFGRNSYNSPLHF
TRBJ2-7	TRBD1	-	TRBV27	TGTGCCAGCCTGCCCGGGACAGGGGGCCGCTACGAGCAGTACTTC	CASLPGTGGRYEQYF
TRBJ2-7	-	-	TRBV7-2	TGTGCCAGCAGCTTCCTGAACAGCCACGAGCAGTACTTC	CASSFLNSHEQYF
TRBJ2-3	-	-	TRBV4-2	TGTGCCAGCAGCCAAGACCCCACCTCCGGGATCCGAGCGGACGTTAGGTATTTT	CASSQDPTSGIRADVRYF
TRBJ1-1	-	-	TRBV25-1	TGTGCCAGCAGTGAACCCCGGGTGGGGAACACTGAAGCTTTCTTT	CASSEPRVGNTEAFF
TRBJ2-5	-	-	TRBV28	TGTGCCAGCAGTTTATGGGCGGGGATCGGGGATAAGACCCAGTACTTC	CASSLWAGIGDKTQYF
TRBJ2-7	TRBD1	-	TRBV7-2	TGTGCCAGCAGCTTAGGAATGGGGACAGGGACAGGGTCCTTC	CASSLGMGTGTGSF
TRBJ2-4	TRBD1	-	TRBV2	TGTGCCAGCACGCAGGGGGCGCGACTACTAGCCAAAAACATTCAGTACTTC	CASTQGARLLAKNIQYF
TRBJ1-2	-	-	TRBV4-3	TGCGCCAGCAGCCAAGATCTTGCGGGGGGCGCCCCTAACTATGGCTACACCTTC	CASSQDLAGGAPNYGYTF
TRBJ2-5	-	-	TRBV5-1	TGCGCCAGCAGCTTGGGGCTAGCCACCAACCATCAAGAGACCCAGTACTTC	CASSLGLATNHQETQYF
TRBJ1-3	-	-	TRBV27	TGTGCCAGCAGTTTCAGGGCTGGAAACACCATATATTTT	CASSFRAGNTIYF
TRBJ2-7	-	-	TRBV27	TGTGCCAGCAGTCCCTCCGTTGTCCGCATCTACTCCTACGAGCAGTACTTC	CASSPSVVRIYSYEQYF
TRBJ2-1	TRBD2	-	TRBV12-5	TGTGCTAGTGGTTTAGGACTTACTAGCGGATTCTACAATGAGCAGTTCTTC	CASGLGLTSGFYNEQFF
TRBJ1-5	-	-	TRBV7-6	TGTGCCAGCAGCTTAGCTTATAGCAATCAGCCCCAGCATTTT	CASSLAYSNQPQHF
TRBJ2-3	TRBD2	-	TRBV10-3	TGTGCCATCCGAGAGGGACTAGGCGGCACAGATACGCAGTATTTT	CAIREGLGGTDTQYF
TRBJ2-1	-	-	TRBV5-1	TGCGCCAGCAGCCTTCGGACGGCAGGGTCCTACAATGAGCAGTTCTTC	CASSLRTAGSYNEQFF
TRBJ2-7	-	-	TRBV2	TGTGCCAGCAGGGACTCTCGGACAGTGAACTACGAGCAGTACTTC	CASRDSRTVNYEQYF
TRBJ2-7	TRBD2	-	TRBV10-3	TGTGCCATCAGAGTCCTAGCGGGAGGTTCCTCCTACGAGCAGTACTTC	CAIRVLAGGSSYEQYF
TRBJ1-1	-	few	TRBV6-6	TGTGCCAGCAGACCCCTGGGGGCCATGAACACTGAAGCTTTCTTT	CASRPLGAMNTEAFF
TRBJ1-2	-	-	TRBV19	TGTGCCAGTAGTATCTCCGGGCAGGGGAAGAACTATGGCTACACCTTC	CASSISGQGKNYGYTF
TRBJ1-1	TRBD1	-	TRBV6-5	TGTGCCAGCAGGACAGGGGAAATAACTGAAGCTTTCTTT	CASRTGEITEAFF
TRBJ2-1	-	-	TRBV2	TGTGCCAGCATGAGGCTAGCCTACAATGAGCAGTTCTTC	CASMRLAYNEQFF
TRBJ2-7	TRBD2	once	TRBV19	TGTGCCAGTAGCCCCGGGACTAGCGGCTCCTACGAGCAGTACTTC	CASSPGTSGSYEQYF
TRBJ1-2	-	-	TRBV5-1	TGCGCCAGCAGCTTGTCGGGGGAGAACTATGGCTACACCTTC	CASSLSGENYGYTF
TRBJ2-1	TRBD2	-	TRBV5-1	TGCGCCAGCATGAGCGGGAGCGAGAATGAGCAGTTCTTC	CASMSGSENEQFF
TRBJ1-5	-	few	TRBV19	TGTGCCAGTAGTGTTTCACATGAGGGCAATCAGCCCCAGCATTTT	CASSVSHEGNQPQHF
TRBJ2-1	-	-	TRBV9	TGTGCCAGCAGCCCCTCGTTGGAGCCAAGCAATGAGCAGTTCTTC	CASSPSLEPSNEQFF
TRBJ2-3	TRBD2	-	TRBV19	TGTGCCAGTAGTATCGGACTAGCGGGGGGGCCGAGCACAGATACGCAGTATTTT	CASSIGLAGGPSTDTQYF
TRBJ1-1	TRBD1	-	TRBV29-1	TGCAGCGTTGCAGGGGGAGACACTGAAGCTTTCTTT	CSVAGGDTEAFF
TRBJ2-7	-	-	TRBV13	TGTGCCAGCAGCTTCCTTGGAAAGGGGGAGCAGTACTTC	CASSFLGKGEQYF
TRBJ2-7	TRBD1	-	TRBV18	TGTGCCAGCTCTCAAGGGACAGGGGGGTACGAGCAGTACTTC	CASSQGTGGYEQYF
TRBJ2-5	TRBD1	-	TRBV7-6	TGTGCCAGCAGCCGAGAGACAACTTGGTTAAACAGGGGCGCAGGGGGAGAGACCCAGTACTTC	CASSRETTWLNRGAGGETQYF
TRBJ1-3	-	-	TRBV2	TGTGCCAGGAATGACCAGACGGGGGGCTCTGGAAACACCATATATTTT	CARNDQTGGSGNTIYF
TRBJ1-2	-	-	TRBV2	TGTGCCAGCAGTGAAGTTGGCGGGGTGGTTAACTATGGCTACACCTTC	CASSEVGGVVNYGYTF
TRBJ2-7	-	-	TRBV11-3	TGTGCCAGCAGCTTAGGTTCCCAGGGGTCCTACGAGCAGTACTTC	CASSLGSQGSYEQYF
TRBJ1-4	TRBD1	-	TRBV27	TGTGCCAGCAGGTCAGGGGGCACCACAAATGAAAAACTGTTTTTT	CASRSGGTTNEKLFF
TRBJ2-1	TRBD2	-	TRBV2	TGTGCCAGCAGTGCTAGCGGGGGGACCTCCTACAATGAGCAGTTCTTC	CASSASGGTSYNEQFF
TRBJ2-1	-	-	TRBV5-4	TGTGCCAGCAGCCAAGTGGGCGATGAGCAGTTCTTC	CASSQVGDEQFF
TRBJ1-2	TRBD1	-	TRBV5-4	TGTGCCAGCAGCGTAGACAGGGTGGAGGGTGGCTACACCTTC	CASSVDRVEGGYTF
TRBJ2-6	-	few	TRBV19	TGTGCCAGTAGTATAGAGGCAGGGTCTGGGGCCAACGTCCTGACTTTC	CASSIEAGSGANVLTF
TRBJ1-4	TRBD1	-	TRBV19	TGTGCCAGTAGTACGGGACAGACAAATGAAAAACTGTTTTTT	CASSTGQTNEKLFF
TRBJ2-5	-	once	TRBV18	TGTGCCAGCTCACCGGGTGGTAGCAGGGCGGAGACCCAGTACTTC	CASSPGGSRAETQYF
TRBJ2-5	TRBD1	-	TRBV7-2	TGTGCCAGCAGCCAAGACAGGGGCAGGCAGACCCAGTACTTC	CASSQDRGRQTQYF
TRBJ1-6	-	-	TRBV2	TGTGCCAGCAGTGACGGGGGTCTCAATTCACCCCTCCACTTT	CASSDGGLNSPLHF